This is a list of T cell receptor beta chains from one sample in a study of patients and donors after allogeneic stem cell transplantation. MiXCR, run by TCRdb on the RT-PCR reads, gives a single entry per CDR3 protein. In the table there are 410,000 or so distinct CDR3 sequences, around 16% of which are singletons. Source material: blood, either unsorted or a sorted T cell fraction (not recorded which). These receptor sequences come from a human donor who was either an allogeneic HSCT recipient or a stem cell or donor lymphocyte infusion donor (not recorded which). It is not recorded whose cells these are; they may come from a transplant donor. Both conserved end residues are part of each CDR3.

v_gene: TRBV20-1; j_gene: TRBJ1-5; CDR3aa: CSARSMGQPQHF
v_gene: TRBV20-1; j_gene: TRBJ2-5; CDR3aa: CSAHDVAGKGETQCF
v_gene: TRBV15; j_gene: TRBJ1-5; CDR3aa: CATSIPGYTQPQHF
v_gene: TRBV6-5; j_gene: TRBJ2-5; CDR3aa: CASSYKWRGGETQYF
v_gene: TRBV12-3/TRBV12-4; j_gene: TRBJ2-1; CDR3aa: CASSPRTSGGVNNEQFF
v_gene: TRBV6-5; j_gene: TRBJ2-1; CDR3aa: CASSYLTGSSYNEQFF
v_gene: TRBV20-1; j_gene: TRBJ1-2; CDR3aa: CSARARFSYTF
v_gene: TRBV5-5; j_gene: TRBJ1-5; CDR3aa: CASSLGGDHQPQHF
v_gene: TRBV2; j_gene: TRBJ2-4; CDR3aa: CASSEFRGRDKNIQYF
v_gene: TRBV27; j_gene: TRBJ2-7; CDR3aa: CASSWSKSYEQYF
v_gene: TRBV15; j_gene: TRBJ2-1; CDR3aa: CATTREKTYNEQFF
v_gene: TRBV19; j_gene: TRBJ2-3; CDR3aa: CASSIDRLAGITDTQYF
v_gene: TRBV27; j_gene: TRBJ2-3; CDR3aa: CASSRLHGTALDTQYF
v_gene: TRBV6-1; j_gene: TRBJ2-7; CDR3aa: CASSERWTPLYEQYF
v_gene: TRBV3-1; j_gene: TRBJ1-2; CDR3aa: CASKSAGYYGYTF
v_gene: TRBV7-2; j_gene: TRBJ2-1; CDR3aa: CASSLWEASSYNEQFF
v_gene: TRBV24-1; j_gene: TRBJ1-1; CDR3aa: CATSDPGSTEAFF
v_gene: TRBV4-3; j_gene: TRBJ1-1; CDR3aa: CASSQEGQGGYEAFF
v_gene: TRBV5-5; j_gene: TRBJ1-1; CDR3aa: CASSLVEKAEAFF
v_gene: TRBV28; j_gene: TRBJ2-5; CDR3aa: CATKWGGKETQYF
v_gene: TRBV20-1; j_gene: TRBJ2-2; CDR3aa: CSVTGRNTGELFF
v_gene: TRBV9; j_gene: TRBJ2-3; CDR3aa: CASSPGLLRRDTQYF
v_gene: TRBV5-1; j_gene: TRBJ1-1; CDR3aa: CASSSVQGTTEAFF
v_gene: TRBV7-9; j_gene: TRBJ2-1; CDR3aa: CASDVGGF
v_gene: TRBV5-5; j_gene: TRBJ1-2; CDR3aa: CASSPEMGIGAYTF
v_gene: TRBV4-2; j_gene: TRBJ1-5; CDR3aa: CASSHPDRTYQPQHF
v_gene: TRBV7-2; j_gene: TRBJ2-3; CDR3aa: CASRTPTSLGTDTQYF
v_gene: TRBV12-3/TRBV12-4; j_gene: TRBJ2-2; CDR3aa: CASRPVSGTGTGELFF
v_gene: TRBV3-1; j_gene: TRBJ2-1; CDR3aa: CASSQKRVAANEQFF
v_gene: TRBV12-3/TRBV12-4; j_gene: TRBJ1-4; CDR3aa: CASSLRVRRREKLFF
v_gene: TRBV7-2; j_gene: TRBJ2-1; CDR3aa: CASSMGFNEQFF
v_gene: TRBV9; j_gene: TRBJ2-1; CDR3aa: CASSVTSGSFYNEQFF
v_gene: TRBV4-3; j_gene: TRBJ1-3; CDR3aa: CASSQRTANSHLSGNTIYF
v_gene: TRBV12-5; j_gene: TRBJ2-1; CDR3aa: CASVRTAHNEQFF
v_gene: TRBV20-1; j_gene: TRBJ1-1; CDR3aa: CSARDWNRGSAEAFF
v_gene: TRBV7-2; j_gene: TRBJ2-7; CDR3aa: CASSVLPSVGIEQYF
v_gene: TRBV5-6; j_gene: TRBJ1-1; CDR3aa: CASSFGTVDEAFF
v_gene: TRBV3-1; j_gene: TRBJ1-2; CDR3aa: CASSQTTGGYYGYTF
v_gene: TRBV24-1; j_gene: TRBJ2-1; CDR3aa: CATSDSRREQFF
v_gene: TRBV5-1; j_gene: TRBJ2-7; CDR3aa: CASSPTGGYSYEQYF
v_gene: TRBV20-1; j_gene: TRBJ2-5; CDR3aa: CSAGTDRGLGETQYF
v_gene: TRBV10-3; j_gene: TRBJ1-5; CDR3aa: CAISSSPRTGGRGNQPQHF
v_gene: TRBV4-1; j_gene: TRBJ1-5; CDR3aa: CASSQKPQGSHQPQHF
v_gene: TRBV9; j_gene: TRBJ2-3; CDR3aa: CASSEQRAGGTDTQYF
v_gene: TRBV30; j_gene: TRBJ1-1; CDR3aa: CASNLDGVGEAFF
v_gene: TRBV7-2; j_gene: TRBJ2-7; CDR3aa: CASRRGTLSYEQYF